This TCR beta chain was documented in a study of CD8 T cells in ankylosing spondylitis. There are many counts of this clonotype. Its cognate antigen is unknown. Study-level points and caveats: Peripheral blood samples showed relatively rare disease-linked clones, and these clones were CD8+. A TCR beta motif of fewer than 10 highly homologous variants seemed to mark ankylosing spondylitis blood.

By quantitative 5'-RACE with molecular barcodes, the TCR beta libraries were made. TCRdb independently ran MiXCR on the 5' RACE reads; one entry per CDR3 protein. The sample carries some 100,000 distinct CDR3 sequences, about 8.3% recorded once. The sequence was collected from a male donor with ankylosing spondylitis or in good health (not recorded which). Input material: blood, either unsorted or a sorted T cell fraction (not recorded which).

In nucleotides, the CDR3 is TGTGCCAGCAGTGAATCCATATCCACTAGCGGGAGGGCCGGGGAGCTGTTTTTT. Residues: CASSESISTSGRAGELFF. This chain connects TRBV2 to TRBJ2-2; 13 nucleotides agree with TRBD2. V dropped 2 bases and J dropped 6; count of bases not matched to a gene: 9. In germline, CDR1 is SNHLY, CDR2 FYNNEI. This CDR3 comprises 18 residues.